The 12 T cell receptor beta chains listed next were all sequenced from one sample in a study of graft-versus-host responses after intestinal transplantation. Antigens for these TCRs are unknown. Profiling relied on immunoSEQ multiplex PCR, and the TCRdb table lists in-frame clones only, not all of them. The sample contains roughly 99,000 clones, just under 95% of which appear only once. The material was unstimulated CD8+ T cells sorted from spleen or lymph node cells, obtained before transplant. These receptor sequences come from a human donor who was the organ donor for an intestinal transplant.

The V and J genes are TRBV7-6 and TRBJ2-7, with unresolved D. This CDR3 has 14 amino acids. Germline lookup yields CDR1 SGHVS and CDR2 FNYEAQ. The V end was cut by 0 bases, the J end by 10 bases, with 16 bases between. The CDR3 sequence: CASSLAQLGSVQYF. The CDR3 bases are TGTGCCAGCAGCTTAGCGCAGCTGGGCTCGGTACAGTACTTC.

J is TRBJ2-1 and V is TRBV4-2, with D possibly TRBD2 on 6 matching bases. CDR3 length: 15 amino acids. V was trimmed by 1 base and J by 6 bases, leaving 13 bases between them. Germline loops: CDR1 LGHNA, CDR2 YNFKEQ. CDR3 in amino acids: CASSQVAAPGNEQFF. CDR3 nucleotides: TGTGCCAGCAGCCAAGTAGCGGCCCCGGGCAATGAGCAGTTCTTC.

This rearrangement joins TRBV14 to TRBJ1-3, with D perhaps matching TRBD1 (6 bases). The CDR3 runs to 13 residues. V dropped 7 bases and J dropped 4 bases, with 11 bases sitting between them. Per the germline V gene, CDR1 is SGHDN and CDR2 is FVKESK. As DNA, the CDR3 is TGTGCCAGCACCGGACAGAAAGGAAACACCATATATTTT. Amino acids: CASTGQKGNTIYF.

The chain links TRBV6-6 to TRBJ2-1; weak D call: TRBD1 (6 bases). V lost 6 bases, J lost 1 base, and 16 bases lay in between. Germline V gives CDR1 MNHNY, CDR2 SVGAGI (reference sequence). The length of the CDR3 is 16 residues. CDR3 region: CASSGRTRGSYNEQFF. CDR3 sequence (DNA): TGTGCCAGCAGCGGCCGGACCAGGGGTTCCTACAATGAGCAGTTCTTC.

The chain uses TRBV5-1 and TRBJ2-1; maybe TRBD2 (7 bases). CDR1 SGHRS and CDR2 YFSETQ come from the germline V gene. The CDR3 has 14 residues. V was cut by 0 bases and J by 5 bases, with 9 bases left in between. The CDR3 DNA reads TGCGCCAGCAGCTTGGGAGGGGGGGACAATGAGCAGTTCTTC. This gives the protein CASSLGGGDNEQFF.

J is TRBJ2-7 and V is TRBV5-1; 8 nucleotides match TRBD1. Unmatched junction bases numbered 9, after V lost 4 bases and J lost 0 bases. Germline lookup yields CDR1 SGHRS and CDR2 YFSETQ. The CDR3 consists of 16 residues. The CDR3 loop reads CASSPGRDRTSYEQYF. CDR3 sequence (DNA): TGCGCCAGCAGCCCTGGAAGGGACAGGACCTCCTACGAGCAGTACTTC.

V and J are TRBV2 and TRBJ2-3; TRBD2 agrees at 13 bases. With 4 bases clipped from V and 4 bases from J, the junction kept 8 bases outside the gene matches. The CDR3 loop spans 17 amino acids. CDR1 and CDR2 (germline): SNHLY, FYNNEI. CDR3 nucleotides: TGTGCCAGCAGTGGAGGACTAGCGGGAGCCCCGTCAGATACGCAGTATTTT. Translated, it gives CASSGGLAGAPSDTQYF.

V usage is TRBV2 and J usage is TRBJ2-5; 9 positions match TRBD2. Germline CDR1 is SNHLY and CDR2 is FYNNEI. The trim removed 5 bases at V and 2 bases at J, leaving 6 bases unmatched. This CDR3 region has 15 residues. CDR3 loop: CASSWGLAGQETQYF. CDR3 nucleotides: TGTGCCAGCAGTTGGGGGCTAGCGGGGCAAGAGACCCAGTACTTC.

This clone turned up a few times. An end of the junction does not agree with germline; a read error may underlie this. The rearrangement joins TRBV5-5 to TRBJ1-2, with 7 positions matching TRBD1. Germline V CDR1 and CDR2: SGHKS, YYEKEE (reference sequence). This CDR3 is built from 11 residues. This CDR3 is CASSLSGGSSF. DNA for the CDR3: TGTGCCAGCAGCTTGTCAGGGGGGTCCTCCTTC.

The chain couples TRBV14 to TRBJ2-5, with D perhaps TRBD2 (5 bases). Looked up from germline, CDR1 is SGHDN and CDR2 is FVKESK. Trimming took 0 bases from V and 5 from J, leaving 13 bases between them. The CDR3 has 15 residues. In DNA, the CDR3 is TGTGCCAGCAGCCAAGAGGCTCGAGGGTGGGAGACCCAGTACTTC. This sequence encodes CASSQEARGWETQYF. The variable domain in full, completed from reference TRBV14 and TRBJ2-5, reads EAGVTQFPSHSVIEKGQTVTLRCDPISGHDNLYWYRRVMGKEIKFLLHFVKESKQDESGMPNNRFLAERTGGTYSTLKVQPAELEDSGVYFCASSQEARGWETQYFGPGTRLLVL.

The J gene is TRBJ2-1, the V gene TRBV30; D might be TRBD2 (6 bases). The ends were cut back, 0 bases at V and 8 bases at J, with 17 bases in the middle. The CDR3 extends over 15 amino acids. Germline-derived CDR1 and CDR2 are GTSNPN and SVGIG (reference sequence). CDR3 loop: CAWSVGYSGVDEQFF. The CDR3 DNA sequence: TGTGCCTGGAGTGTAGGATATTCGGGAGTGGATGAGCAGTTCTTC.

The rearrangement links TRBV5-1 to TRBJ1-5, with D maybe TRBD1 (6 bases). Trimming shortened V by 0 bases and J by 7 bases, and 14 bases separated the two germline ends. The CDR3 runs to 15 residues. Per the germline V gene, CDR1 is SGHRS and CDR2 is YFSETQ. The DNA for the CDR3 is TGCGCCAGCAGCTTGGGAGACAGGATCAACCAGCCCCAGCATTTT. Its protein is CASSLGDRINQPQHF.